This TCR beta chain was recovered during a study of cytomegalovirus exposure and HLA in healthy donors. Study-level points and caveats: As a later analysis revealed, the rate of TCR association differed by HLA locus, with DRB1 most and HLA-C fewest. Later analysis identified some 16,000 TCR beta sequences associated with HLA alleles, using a false discovery rate threshold of 0.05. Owing to their indistinguishability, certain V segments, notably TRBV6-2 and TRBV6-3, were excluded. The study designated 150 to 200 TCR beta chains cytomegalovirus-associated.

The CDR3 runs 15 residues. CDR1 is MNHEY, CDR2 SMNVEV, per germline (reference sequence). V dropped 3 bases and J dropped 0; count of bases not matched to a gene: 2. With respect to this clone: Its antigen is unknown.

PCR used 60 Vbeta primers and 13 Jbeta primers. TCRdb's table, derived via immunoSEQ multiplex PCR, lists solely in-frame clones and lacks some. The sample has approximately 45,000 clones. This chain connects TRBV27 to TRBJ2-7, with 10 bases aligning to TRBD1. The sequenced material came from PBMCs. The source of this sequence is a woman aged 40-49 years in good health and CMV-seronegative. The DNA for the CDR3 is TGTGCCAGCAGTTTGACAGGGGGCCTCTCCTACGAGCAGTACTTC. As protein: CASSLTGGLSYEQYF.